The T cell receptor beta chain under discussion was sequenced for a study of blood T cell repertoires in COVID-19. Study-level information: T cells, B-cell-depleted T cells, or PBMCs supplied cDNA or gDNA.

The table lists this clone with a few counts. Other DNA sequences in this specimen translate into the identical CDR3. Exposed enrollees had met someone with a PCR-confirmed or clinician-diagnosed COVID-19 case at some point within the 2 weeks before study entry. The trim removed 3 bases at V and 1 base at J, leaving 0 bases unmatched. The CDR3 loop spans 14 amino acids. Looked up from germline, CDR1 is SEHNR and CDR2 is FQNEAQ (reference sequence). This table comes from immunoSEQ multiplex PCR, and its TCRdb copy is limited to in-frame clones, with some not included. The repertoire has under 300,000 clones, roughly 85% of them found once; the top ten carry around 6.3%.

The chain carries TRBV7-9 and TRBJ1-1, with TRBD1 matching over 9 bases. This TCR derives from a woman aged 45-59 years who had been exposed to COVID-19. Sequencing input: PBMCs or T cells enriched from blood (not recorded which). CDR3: CASSLGQGNTEAFF. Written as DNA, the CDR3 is TGTGCCAGCAGCTTGGGACAGGGGAACACTGAAGCTTTCTTT.